A selection of T cell receptor beta chains follows, all from one sample in a study of identical twins. TCRdb called the 5' RACE reads again in MiXCR, with one record for every CDR3 protein. The data hold nearly 900,000 distinct CDR3 sequences, with approximately 13% observed a single time. A further study also used this sample, focusing on yellow fever vaccine responses in identical twins.

Sequences were obtained from PBMCs. The receptors originated from a woman aged 18-29 years in good health. CDR3s include the opening cysteine and the closing phenylalanine or tryptophan. The order of the fields is V gene, clone size, D gene, CDR3 length, J gene, CDR3 protein, CDR3 DNA. D genes are given only for firm matches. Size is omitted from some rows. Given values are once, few, many or a class for expanded clones.

>TRBV5-8|NA|TRBD1|15|TRBJ2-1
CASSSPRDRDNEQFF
TGTGCCAGCAGCTCGCCCCGGGACAGGGACAATGAGCAGTTCTTC
>TRBV10-3|NA|NA|15|TRBJ1-6
CAIRDTPTPNSPLHF
TGTGCCATCAGGGACACTCCAACCCCTAATTCACCCCTCCACTTT
>TRBV5-6|few|NA|13|TRBJ2-2
CASSWSGIRELFF
TGTGCCAGCAGCTGGTCAGGGATTAGGGAGCTGTTTTTT
>TRBV13|NA|NA|17|TRBJ2-3
CASGRGTRPTSTDTQYF
TGTGCCAGCGGGAGGGGGACAAGACCCACTAGCACAGATACGCAGTATTTT
>TRBV24-1|NA|NA|16|TRBJ2-2
CATSDLRRQNTGELFF
TGTGCCACCAGTGATTTGCGCCGACAGAACACCGGGGAGCTGTTTTTT
>TRBV10-3|few|NA|15|TRBJ2-2
CAISELAADTGELFF
TGTGCCATCAGTGAGTTAGCGGCAGACACCGGGGAGCTGTTTTTT
>TRBV10-2|NA|TRBD2|13|TRBJ2-1
CASSEGLAGFTFF
TGCGCCAGCAGTGAAGGACTAGCGGGCTTTACGTTCTTC
>TRBV14|few|NA|17|TRBJ2-2
CASSQDQIRANTGELFF
TGTGCCAGCAGCCAAGATCAGATAAGGGCGAACACCGGGGAGCTGTTTTTT
>TRBV5-5|few|NA|15|TRBJ2-6
CASSLSFAGANVLTF
TGTGCCAGCAGCTTGAGCTTTGCTGGGGCCAACGTCCTGACTTTC
>TRBV24-1|few|NA|16|TRBJ2-7
CATSDPRDLETYEQYF
TGTGCCACCAGTGACCCCCGGGACTTGGAGACCTACGAGCAGTACTTC
>TRBV9|few|TRBD1|18|TRBJ1-1
CASSVRPSGGQANTEAFF
TGTGCCAGCAGCGTAAGGCCGTCGGGGGGACAGGCGAACACTGAAGCTTTCTTT
>TRBV4-1|few|NA|12|TRBJ2-3
CASSQPPGKQYF
TGCGCCAGCAGCCAACCCCCCGGGAAGCAGTATTTT
>TRBV20-1|NA|NA|13|TRBJ2-1
CSAYISGNNEQFF
TGCAGTGCTTATATTAGCGGAAACAATGAGCAGTTCTTC
>TRBV10-3|NA|NA|18|TRBJ2-1
CAISDLSMGFPSYNEQFF
TGTGCCATCAGTGATCTCTCTATGGGATTCCCCTCCTACAATGAGCAGTTCTTC
>TRBV11-2|NA|NA|19|TRBJ2-1
CASRLRGVPPLSPYNEQFF
TGTGCCAGCAGGTTAAGGGGGGTCCCACCTCTGTCCCCCTACAATGAGCAGTTCTTC
>TRBV12-3/TRBV12-4|NA|NA|14|TRBJ2-5
CASSGDWKGETQYF
TGTGCCAGCAGTGGGGACTGGAAAGGAGAGACCCAGTACTTC
>TRBV2|few|TRBD2|15|TRBJ2-2
CASRGTSDNTGELFF
TGTGCCAGCAGGGGGACTAGCGACAACACCGGGGAGCTGTTTTTT
>TRBV10-3|NA|TRBD1|15|TRBJ2-7
CAISGLDRDRYEQYF
TGTGCCATCAGTGGGTTGGACCGGGACAGGTACGAGCAGTACTTC
>TRBV4-1|few|NA|17|TRBJ2-5
CASSQDWLAHPQETQYF
TGCGCCAGCAGCCAAGATTGGTTAGCCCATCCTCAGGAGACCCAGTACTTC
>TRBV11-3|NA|NA|17|TRBJ2-7
CASSLGRDLYGSYEQYF
TGTGCCAGCAGCTTGGGCCGGGACTTATATGGGTCCTACGAGCAGTACTTC
>TRBV12-3/TRBV12-4|few|NA|15|TRBJ1-2
CASSLGVAPNYGYTF
TGTGCCAGCAGTTTAGGGGTGGCACCTAACTATGGCTACACCTTC
>TRBV5-1|NA|NA|15|TRBJ1-1
CASSLDGMGNTEAFF
TGCGCCAGCAGCTTGGATGGGATGGGGAACACTGAAGCTTTCTTT
>TRBV7-2|few|TRBD2|15|TRBJ2-7
CASSSRGLAGYEQYF
TGTGCCAGCAGCTCTAGGGGACTAGCGGGCTACGAGCAGTACTTC
>TRBV6-1|many|NA|14|TRBJ2-5
CASSLSAEKETQYF
TGTGCCAGCAGCCTCTCGGCAGAAAAAGAGACCCAGTACTTC
>TRBV2|many|NA|14|TRBJ2-2
CASSVRGTSGELFF
TGTGCCAGCAGTGTTAGAGGGACATCCGGGGAGCTGTTTTTT
>TRBV20-1|many|TRBD2|15|TRBJ2-7
CSAEGLAGGTYEQYF
TGCAGTGCCGAAGGACTAGCGGGAGGGACCTACGAGCAGTACTTC
>TRBV7-9|few|TRBD1|15|TRBJ2-1
CASSSDRGRRNEQFF
TGTGCCAGCAGCTCGGACAGGGGGCGGCGGAATGAGCAGTTCTTC
>TRBV5-1|few|NA|14|TRBJ1-5
CASSLGPADQPQHF
TGCGCCAGCAGCCTGGGACCGGCGGATCAGCCCCAGCATTTT
>TRBV10-3|NA|TRBD1|14|TRBJ1-4
CAISGQGAGEKLFF
TGTGCCATCAGTGGGCAGGGGGCCGGTGAAAAACTGTTTTTT
>TRBV20-1|few|TRBD2|17|TRBJ2-6
CSARGGTVSSGANVLTF
TGCAGTGCTAGGGGAGGGACCGTTAGCTCTGGGGCCAACGTCCTGACTTTC
>TRBV4-1|few|NA|16|TRBJ2-7
CASSQERQVDSYEQYF
TGCGCCAGCAGCCAAGAGCGCCAGGTCGACTCCTACGAGCAGTACTTC
>TRBV7-9|few|NA|16|TRBJ2-1
CASSRGRADILNEQFF
TGTGCCAGCAGCCGGGGCCGGGCGGATATTCTGAATGAGCAGTTCTTC
>TRBV20-1|NA|NA|14|TRBJ2-7
CSARGRGFAYEQYF
TGCAGTGCTAGGGGCAGGGGATTCGCCTACGAGCAGTACTTC
>TRBV4-1|NA|NA|16|TRBJ2-2
CASSPRGEGHLGSCFF
NA
>TRBV5-1|few|TRBD2|13|TRBJ2-1
CASSSGLDNEQFF
TGCGCCAGCAGCTCCGGACTAGACAATGAGCAGTTCTTC
>TRBV7-9|NA|TRBD1|11|TRBJ1-1
CASSSRTGGFF
TGTGCCAGCAGCTCCCGGACAGGGGGTTTCTTT
>TRBV13|few|TRBD2|15|TRBJ2-7
CASSSYSGSPYEQYF
TGTGCCAGCAGCTCCTATAGCGGGAGCCCTTACGAGCAGTACTTC